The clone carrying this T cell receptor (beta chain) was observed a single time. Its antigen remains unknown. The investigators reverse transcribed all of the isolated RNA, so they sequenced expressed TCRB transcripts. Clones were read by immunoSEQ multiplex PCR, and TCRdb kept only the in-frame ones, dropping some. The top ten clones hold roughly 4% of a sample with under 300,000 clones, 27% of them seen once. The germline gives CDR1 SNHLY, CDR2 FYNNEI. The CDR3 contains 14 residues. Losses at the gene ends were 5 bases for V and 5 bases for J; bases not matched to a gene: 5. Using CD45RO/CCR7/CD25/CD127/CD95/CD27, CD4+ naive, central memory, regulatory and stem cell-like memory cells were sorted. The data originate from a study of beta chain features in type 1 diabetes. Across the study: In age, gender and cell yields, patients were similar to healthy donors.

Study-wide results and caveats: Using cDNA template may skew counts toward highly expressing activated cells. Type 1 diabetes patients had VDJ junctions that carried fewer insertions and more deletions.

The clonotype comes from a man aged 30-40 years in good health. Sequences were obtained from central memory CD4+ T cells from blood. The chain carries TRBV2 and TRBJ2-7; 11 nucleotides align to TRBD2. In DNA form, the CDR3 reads TGTGCCAGCAGTCGACTAGCGGGGAGGGACGAGCAGTACTTC. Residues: CASSRLAGRDEQYF.